The 19 T cell receptor beta chains below come from one sample, sequenced in a study of T cells in localized non-small cell lung cancer. Data came from immunoSEQ multiplex PCR; TCRdb stores just in-frame clones and leaves some out. The sample has approximately 150,000 clones; 89% are singletons. Material: peripheral blood, obtained before any cancer treatment. Receptor source: a female donor older than 55 with stage I lung adenocarcinoma.

V is TRBV13 and J is TRBJ1-5, with D maybe TRBD1 (5 bases). Germline V lookup: CDR1 PRHDT, CDR2 FYEKMQ (reference sequence). The CDR3 extends over 14 amino acids. V was shortened by 2 bases and J by 7 bases, with 12 bases between the two germline ends. The CDR3 DNA reads as TGTGCCAGCAGCTTAAGGCAGGGTGGCCAGCCCCAGCATTTT. Residues: CASSLRQGGQPQHF. The whole variable domain, filled in from reference TRBV13 and TRBJ1-5, reads AAGVIQSPRHLIKEKRETATLKCYPIPRHDTVYWYQQGPGQDPQFLISFYEKMQSDKGSIPDRFSAQQFSDYHSELNMSSLELGDSALYFCASSLRQGGQPQHFGDGTRLSIL.

V usage is TRBV5-6 and J usage is TRBJ1-1; D is unclear. The V gene's germline CDR1 is SGHDT and CDR2 YYEEEE. V was trimmed by 4 bases and J by 0 bases, leaving 7 bases between them. The CDR3 contains 13 residues. Written as DNA, the CDR3 is TGTGCCAGCAGCAGACAAGTGAACACTGAAGCTTTCTTT. This translates into CASSRQVNTEAFF.

V and J are TRBV7-2 and TRBJ1-2; D is possibly TRBD1 (6 bases). The CDR3 length is 13 residues. Germline lookup yields CDR1 SGHTA and CDR2 FQGNSA. V lost 1 base, J lost 8 bases, and 11 bases lay in between. The CDR3 loop is CASSLGGGPGYTF. The CDR3 nucleotides are TGTGCCAGCAGCTTAGGAGGGGGGCCGGGCTACACCTTC.

This chain connects TRBV6-1 to TRBJ2-1; 7 bases map to TRBD1. This CDR3 has 11 amino acids. Germline V CDR1 and CDR2: MNHNS, SASEGT. The V and J ends lost 7 bases and 14 bases, in that order; junction bases with no gene match: 8. The CDR3 bases are TGTGCCAGCAATAGACAGGGAGTGGAGTTCTTC. Translation: CASNRQGVEFF.

This chain uses TRBV9 with TRBJ2-5, with D possibly matching TRBD2 (6 bases). The CDR3 sequence is 13 residues long. In germline, CDR1 is SGDLS, CDR2 YYNGEE. V lost 3 bases and J 5 bases, leaving 11 bases between the germline ends. CDR3 bases: TGTGCCAGCAGCGACCCGGGGGAGGAGACCCAGTACTTC. Amino acids: CASSDPGEETQYF. Drawing the rest from reference TRBV9 and TRBJ2-5, the complete variable domain is DSGVTQTPKHLITATGQRVTLRCSPRSGDLSVYWYQQSLDQGLQFLIQYYNGEERAKGNILERFSAQQFPDLHSELNLSSLELGDSALYFCASSDPGEETQYFGPGTRLLVL.

The V gene is TRBV7-2, the J gene TRBJ2-5; 7 bases agree with TRBD2. There are 17 residues in the CDR3. The germline V gene has CDR1 SGHTA and CDR2 FQGNSA. Trimming at V came to 0 bases and at J to 0 bases, leaving 7 bases not matched to a gene. CDR3 residues: CASSLALREHDQETQYF. The CDR3 DNA reads TGTGCCAGCAGCTTAGCGTTGCGGGAGCACGACCAAGAGACCCAGTACTTC.

Only a few counts were recorded for this clone. CDR3 in DNA: TGTGCCAGCAGCCTAACCCTTGGCGGGCCGGAGACCCAGTACTTC. Protein sequence: CASSLTLGGPETQYF. The chain recombines TRBV6-5 with TRBJ2-5, with a tentative D call TRBD2 (5 bases). Germline V gives CDR1 MNHEY, CDR2 SVGAGI. V was shortened by 6 bases and J by 5 bases, with 19 bases between the two germline ends. The CDR3 has 15 residues.

This chain uses TRBV4-1 with TRBJ2-1; no clear D gene. This CDR3 region has 13 residues. Germline CDR1 MGHRA, CDR2 YSYEKL. Trimming took off 0 bases at V and 8 bases at J, with 8 bases between the two ends. The CDR3 DNA follows: TGCGCCAGCAGCCAAGACGGTAGCTATGAGCAGTTCTTC. This translates into CASSQDGSYEQFF.

This chain connects TRBV13 to TRBJ2-2; D not resolved. The CDR3 extends over 14 amino acids. Germline V gives CDR1 PRHDT, CDR2 FYEKMQ (reference sequence). The V end lost 2 bases, the J end lost 2 bases, and 6 bases lay between the germline ends. CDR3 region: CASSLKSNTGELFF. The CDR3 nucleotides read TGTGCCAGCAGCTTAAAATCCAACACCGGGGAGCTGTTTTTT.

The chain couples TRBV27 to TRBJ1-2; D is possibly TRBD1 (5 bases). This CDR3 has 16 residues. V lost 8 bases to trimming and J lost 3 bases, with 22 bases between them. CDR1 MNHEY and CDR2 SMNVEV come from the germline V gene (reference sequence). This CDR3 is CASRPTVSKGDYGYTF. DNA of the CDR3: TGTGCCAGCCGCCCGACAGTTTCTAAAGGGGACTATGGCTACACCTTC.

V is TRBV7-2 and J is TRBJ2-2, with 12 bases that match TRBD2. This CDR3 contains 19 residues. Germline CDR1 is SGHTA and CDR2 is FQGNSA. Trimming removed 5 bases from V and 2 bases from J; junction bases left unmatched: 12. The CDR3 loop reads CASSRDLAGGIKNTGELFF. CDR3 bases: TGTGCCAGCAGCAGAGACCTAGCGGGAGGGATAAAAAACACCGGGGAGCTGTTTTTT.

This chain uses TRBV28 with TRBJ1-5; D remains ambiguous. Trimming took off 6 bases at V and 4 bases at J, with 10 bases between the two ends. Germline V gives CDR1 MDHEN, CDR2 SYDVKM. This CDR3 has 13 residues. DNA of the CDR3: TGTGCCAGCAGACCGACGGTGAATCAGCCCCAGCATTTT. Translation: CASRPTVNQPQHF.

In its sample, this clone was seen once. The genes are TRBV9 and TRBJ2-3; 10 positions agree with TRBD2. Germline lookup yields CDR1 SGDLS and CDR2 YYNGEE. V lost 4 bases to trimming and J lost 2 bases; unmatched junction nucleotides: 10. This CDR3 has 17 residues. The CDR3 bases are TGTGCCAGCAGCCCTCTCCCGACTAGCGGGTACACAGATACGCAGTATTTT. This encodes CASSPLPTSGYTDTQYF.

The CDR3 protein is CAWSGPSTNTGELFF. The CDR3 DNA reads TGTGCCTGGAGTGGACCGAGTACGAACACCGGGGAGCTGTTTTTT. The V and J genes are TRBV30 and TRBJ2-2; D gene uncertain. The CDR3 loop spans 15 amino acids. Germline CDR1 and CDR2: GTSNPN and SVGIG (reference sequence). Trimming pared 1 base from V and 0 bases from J, leaving 9 bases between.

The chain combines TRBV2 with TRBJ1-2; D call uncertain. The CDR3 is 15 amino acids. Looked up from germline, CDR1 is SNHLY and CDR2 is FYNNEI. The germline V and J ends were trimmed by 7 bases and 2 bases, with 17 bases remaining between them. The CDR3 DNA sequence: TGTGCCAGCACCAATGAAGGGTTTCGGAACTATGGCTACACCTTC. This sequence encodes CASTNEGFRNYGYTF.

The rearrangement joins TRBV27 to TRBJ1-1, with 10 positions matching TRBD1. This CDR3 has 16 amino acids. Trimming at V came to 5 bases and at J to 3 bases, leaving 9 bases not matched to a gene. Germline V gene lookup returns CDR1 MNHEY and CDR2 SMNVEV (reference sequence). CDR3 amino acids: CASSLRDRGGDTEAFF. In nucleotides, the CDR3 is TGTGCCAGCAGTCTCCGGGACAGGGGAGGCGACACTGAAGCTTTCTTT.

The gene calls are TRBV21-1 and TRBJ1-5. TRBV21-1 is given as a pseudogene. This CDR3 spans 19 amino acids. CDR3 protein: CASSTHLRWPPAPHPAQHF. DNA for the CDR3: TGTGCCAGCAGCACCCACCTAAGGTGGCCGCCCGCCCCTCATCCGGCCCAGCATTTT.

J is TRBJ2-7 and V is TRBV2, with 8 bases fitting TRBD2. The CDR3 length is 13 residues. The V and J ends lost 5 bases and 3 bases, in that order; junction bases with no gene match: 3. CDR1 is SNHLY, CDR2 FYNNEI, per germline. The chain's CDR3 is CASSQGLGYEQYF. DNA for the CDR3: TGTGCCAGCAGTCAGGGACTAGGCTACGAGCAGTACTTC.

The V and J genes are TRBV7-9 and TRBJ2-1, with D unclear. CDR3 length equals 11 residues. CDR1 SEHNR and CDR2 FQNEAQ come from the germline V gene (reference sequence). The V gene lost 5 bases and the J gene lost 6 bases, with 5 bases spanning the gap. The CDR3 protein is CASSPSNEQFF. The CDR3 DNA reads TGTGCCAGCAGCCCCTCCAATGAGCAGTTCTTC.